This is a list of T cell receptor beta chains from one sample in a study of beta chain features in type 1 diabetes. Assay: immunoSEQ multiplex PCR; the TCRdb copy retains only in-frame clones and omits some. The sample yields 250,000 or so clones, roughly 13% seen once. The sequenced sample consisted of naive CD4+ T cells from blood. Receptor source: a man aged 30 to 39 with type 1 diabetes. Each CDR3 is given with its conserved first and last residue. The D gene is left open where the match is weak. The size entry is marked missing in some rows and otherwise reads once, few, many or a size class.

v_gene	d_gene	abundance	j_gene	CDR3aa	CDR3nt
TRBV9	-	-	TRBJ2-1	CASSVGPRDEQFF	TGTGCCAGCAGCGTAGGGCCCAGGGATGAGCAGTTCTTC
TRBV9	TRBD2	few	TRBJ2-1	CASSDAGGLNEQFF	TGTGCCAGCAGCGATGCGGGGGGGCTTAATGAGCAGTTCTTC
TRBV7-9	TRBD1	-	TRBJ1-1	CASSPLDRGRAFF	TGTGCCAGCAGCCCCCTAGACAGGGGGAGGGCTTTCTTT
TRBV29-1	-	few	TRBJ2-3	CSVDRGRRADTQYF	TGCAGCGTTGATCGGGGGAGAAGGGCAGATACGCAGTATTTT
TRBV29-1	TRBD1	few	TRBJ1-1	CSVEGTGGANTEAFF	TGCAGCGTTGAGGGGACAGGGGGCGCGAACACTGAAGCTTTCTTT
TRBV2	-	few	TRBJ2-1	CASSELAQYNEQFF	TGTGCCAGCAGTGAACTAGCGCAATACAATGAGCAGTTCTTC
TRBV30	TRBD1	-	TRBJ1-4	CAWSLQGTVGRQILF	TGTGCCTGGAGTCTACAAGGGACAGTGGGTAGGCAGATCCTTTTT
TRBV4-2	-	-	TRBJ1-2	CASSQVRGLNYGYTF	TGTGCCAGCAGCCAAGTCAGGGGATTAAACTATGGCTACACCTTC
TRBV30	TRBD1	-	TRBJ2-6	CAWSDRTGPSGANVLTF	TGTGCCTGGAGTGATAGGACAGGGCCCTCTGGGGCCAACGTCCTGACTTTC
TRBV5-1	-	few	TRBJ2-7	CASSAGAASYEQYF	TGCGCCAGCAGTGCGGGTGCCGCCTCCTACGAGCAGTACTTC
TRBV2	TRBD1	few	TRBJ2-5	CASSGFGTGEETQYF	TGTGCCAGCAGTGGCTTTGGGACAGGGGAAGAGACCCAGTACTTC